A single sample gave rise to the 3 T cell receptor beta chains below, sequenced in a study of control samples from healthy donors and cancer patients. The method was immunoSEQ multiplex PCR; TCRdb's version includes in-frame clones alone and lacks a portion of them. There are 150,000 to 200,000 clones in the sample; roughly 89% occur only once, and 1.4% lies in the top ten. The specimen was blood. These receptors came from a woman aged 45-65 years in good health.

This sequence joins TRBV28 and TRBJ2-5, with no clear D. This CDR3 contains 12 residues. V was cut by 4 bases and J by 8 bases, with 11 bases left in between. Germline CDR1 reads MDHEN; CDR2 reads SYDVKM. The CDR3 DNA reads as TGTGCCAGCAGTTCCCCATACCCCACCCAGTACTTC. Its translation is CASSSPYPTQYF.

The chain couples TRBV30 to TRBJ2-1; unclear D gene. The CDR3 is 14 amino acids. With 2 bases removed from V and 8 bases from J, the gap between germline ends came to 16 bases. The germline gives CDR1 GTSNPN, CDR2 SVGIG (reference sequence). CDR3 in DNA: TGTGCCTGGAGTTTTGTCAGGTTGGTTGATGAGCAGTTCTTC. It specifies CAWSFVRLVDEQFF.

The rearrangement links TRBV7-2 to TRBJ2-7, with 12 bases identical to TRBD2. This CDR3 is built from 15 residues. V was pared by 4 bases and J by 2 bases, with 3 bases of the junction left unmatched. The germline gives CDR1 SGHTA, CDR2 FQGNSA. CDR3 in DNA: TGTGCCAGCAGCTCAGGACTAGCGGGAACCTACGAGCAGTACTTC. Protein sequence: CASSSGLAGTYEQYF.